Following are 9 T cell receptor beta chains from one sample sequenced in a study of T cell changes during pregnancy in multiple sclerosis. Only in-frame clones appear in the TCRdb table, and some are missing; sequencing was by immunoSEQ multiplex PCR. This table holds some 54,000 clones, 85% to 95% found once. Here the sequenced sample was CD8+ T cells from peripheral blood mononuclear cells, taken in the third trimester of pregnancy. The receptors originated from a female donor with multiple sclerosis, enrolled in a pregnancy study.

The genes are TRBV4-1 and TRBJ2-7; 7 bases align to TRBD1. Germline trimming cut 1 base from V and 3 bases from J; bases unmatched to any gene: 9. The CDR3 covers 16 residues. Looked up from germline, CDR1 is MGHRA and CDR2 is YSYEKL. The CDR3 loop is CASSQGTGREIYEQYF. DNA for the CDR3: TGCGCCAGCAGCCAAGGGACAGGAAGGGAGATCTACGAGCAGTACTTC.

This chain connects TRBV11-2 to TRBJ2-7, with D maybe TRBD1 (6 bases). CDR1 is SGHAT and CDR2 is FQNNGV in the germline V gene. There are 15 residues in the CDR3. The ends were cut back, 4 bases at V and 3 bases at J, with 16 bases in the middle. CDR3 residues: CASSWFQGSSYEQYF. The DNA of the CDR3 is TGTGCCAGCAGCTGGTTCCAGGGGTCCAGCTACGAGCAGTACTTC. Filled out from reference TRBV11-2 and TRBJ2-7, the complete variable domain reads EAGVAQSPRYKIIEKRQSVAFWCNPISGHATLYWYQQILGQGPKLLIQFQNNGVVDDSQLPKDRFSAERLKGVDSTLKIQPAKLEDSAVYLCASSWFQGSSYEQYFGPGTRLTVT.

The chain has TRBV4-3 and TRBJ2-7; a weak D match, TRBD2 (5 bases). This CDR3 is 14 amino acids long. Germline V gene data show CDR1 as LGHNA and CDR2 as YSLEER. Trimming cost V 3 bases and J 3 bases, with 12 bases left between them. This CDR3 reads CASSQTLEGYEQYF. The CDR3 DNA follows: TGCGCCAGCAGCCAGACTCTAGAGGGCTACGAGCAGTACTTC.

This clone was recorded only once. V gene TRBV4-3 combines with J gene TRBJ2-5, with 10 bases that match TRBD2. The CDR3 covers 19 residues. Germline CDR1 reads LGHNA; CDR2 reads YSLEER. V trimming: 0 bases; J trimming: 2 bases; junction bases outside the gene matches: 12. The CDR3 nucleotides read TGCGCCAGCAGCCAAGATCTAGCGGGAGTCCCATTAAGACAAGAGACCCAGTACTTC. Protein sequence: CASSQDLAGVPLRQETQYF.

The chain carries TRBV7-3 and TRBJ2-3; TRBD2 matches 8 bases. The CDR3 is 16 residues long. V shed 2 bases, J shed 4 bases, and the junction held 8 bases outside the gene matches. CDR1 and CDR2 from the germline V gene are SGHTA and FQGTGA. CDR3 in amino acids: CASSLLPGGPPDTQYF. The CDR3 bases are TGTGCCAGCAGCTTACTCCCGGGAGGGCCACCAGATACGCAGTATTTT.

The V and J genes are TRBV19 and TRBJ1-1, with 9 bases that match TRBD1. The CDR3 has 16 amino acids. The V gene end was trimmed by 6 bases and the J gene end by 1 base; junction bases not matched to a gene: 9. From germline, CDR1 is LNHDA and CDR2 SQIVND (reference sequence). Written as DNA, the CDR3 is TGTGCCAGTAGCGGACAGGGGATGTTGGCGAACACTGAAGCTTTCTTT. Translated: CASSGQGMLANTEAFF.

V and J are TRBV6-1 and TRBJ2-3; 11 bases agree with TRBD1. This CDR3 has 15 residues. V was pared by 6 bases and J by 4 bases, with 6 bases of the junction left unmatched. Germline V gives CDR1 MNHNS, CDR2 SASEGT. The chain's CDR3 is CASSLGTGGSDTQYF. The DNA for the CDR3 is TGTGCCAGCAGCCTCGGGACAGGGGGGTCAGATACGCAGTATTTT.

The chain links TRBV6-6 to TRBJ2-3, with 7 bases lining up with TRBD2. Germline V gives CDR1 MNHNY, CDR2 SVGAGI (reference sequence). With V trimmed by 2 bases and J by 7 bases, 9 bases remained unmatched. The CDR3 has 15 residues. The CDR3 spells CASSYNQRDPYTQYF. In nucleotides, the CDR3 is TGTGCCAGCAGTTACAACCAGCGGGACCCTTATACGCAGTATTTT.

CDR3 sequence reads: CASSRSQGAGELFF. The DNA for the CDR3 is TGTGCCAGCAGTCGTTCACAGGGGGCCGGGGAGCTGTTTTTT. The J gene is TRBJ2-2, the V gene TRBV6-5; 8 bases map to TRBD1. V was pared by 5 bases and J by 6 bases, with 5 bases of the junction left unmatched. The CDR3 loop spans 14 amino acids. Germline loops: CDR1 MNHEY, CDR2 SVGAGI.